One sample yielded the 6 T cell receptor beta chains listed below, sequenced in a study of blood T cell repertoires in COVID-19. Some clones are missing from TCRdb's copy, which holds only in-frame ones; the method was immunoSEQ multiplex PCR. The repertoire holds roughly 53,000 clones, with 70% to 85% as singletons. The sequenced sample was peripheral blood. These receptors came from a human donor in a cohort sampled during active COVID-19.

Here the CDR3 reads CASSVTSGHNEQFF. CDR3 coding DNA: TGCGCCAGCAGTGTGACTAGCGGCCACAATGAGCAGTTCTTC. The chain has TRBV10-1 and TRBJ2-1; 9 positions agree with TRBD2. The germline CDR1 and CDR2 sequences are WNHNN and SYGVQD (reference sequence). CDR3 length: 14 amino acids. Trimming took 4 bases from V and 5 from J; bases not matched to a gene: 3.

The genes are TRBV7-2 and TRBJ2-7, with 10 bases aligning to TRBD2. CDR1 is SGHTA, CDR2 FQGNSA, per germline. The CDR3 is made up of 13 amino acids. Losses at the gene ends were 8 bases for V and 4 bases for J; bases not matched to a gene: 5. The DNA of the CDR3 is TGTGCCAGCCAGAGCGGGGGGGCTTACGAGCAGTACTTC. Its protein product is CASQSGGAYEQYF.

This chain joins TRBV28 and TRBJ2-4; a weak D match, TRBD1 (5 bases). V lost 6 bases and J lost 9, with 21 bases in between. CDR1 MDHEN and CDR2 SYDVKM come from the germline V gene. CDR3 length: 15 residues. CDR3 amino acids: CASREGVTDWAIQYF. The CDR3 DNA follows: TGTGCCAGCAGAGAAGGGGTAACCGATTGGGCCATTCAGTACTTC.

The CDR3 spells CASSLRTGWLHGYTF. In nucleotides, the CDR3 is TGTGCCAGCAGCCTCAGGACAGGGTGGCTACATGGCTACACCTTC. The chain uses TRBV7-8 and TRBJ1-2, with 8 bases matching TRBD1. Germline V gene sequence: CDR1 SGHVS, CDR2 FQNEAQ. Germline trimming cut 5 bases from V and 6 bases from J; bases unmatched to any gene: 11. The length of the CDR3 is 15 residues.

This chain joins TRBV2 and TRBJ1-1; D ambiguous. The CDR3 is 11 amino acids. Per the germline V gene, CDR1 is SNHLY and CDR2 is FYNNEI. Trimming cost V 3 bases and J 6 bases, with 5 bases left between them. The CDR3, as DNA: TGTGCCAGCAGTGACACAGCTGAAGCTTTCTTT. It is translated as CASSDTAEAFF. Complete variable domain (other parts from reference TRBV2 and TRBJ1-1): EPEVTQTPSHQVTQMGQEVILRCVPISNHLYFYWYRQILGQKVEFLVSFYNNEISEKSEIFDDQFSVERPDGSNFTLKIRSTKLEDSAMYFCASSDTAEAFFGQGTRLTVV.

V gene TRBV7-2 combines with J gene TRBJ2-7; D is uncertain. CDR1 is SGHTA and CDR2 is FQGNSA in the germline V gene. CDR3 length: 14 amino acids. The germline V and J ends were trimmed by 5 bases and 2 bases, with 13 bases remaining between them. The CDR3, as DNA: TGTGCCAGCAGCCTATCCCCCGGTACCTACGAGCAGTACTTC. It codes for CASSLSPGTYEQYF.